Given below is one TCR beta chain in context. This specimen comes from a study of cytomegalovirus exposure and HLA in healthy donors. PCR involved 60 Vbeta and 13 Jbeta primers. Repertoires were generated with immunoSEQ multiplex PCR, while TCRdb's copy carries only in-frame clones and drops some. The table has some 170,000 clones, more than 65% seen once. CDR3 length: 16 amino acids. Germline V gene data show CDR1 as SGHRS and CDR2 as YFSETQ. V was pared by 0 bases and J by 13 bases, with 25 bases between. The receptor was derived from a man younger than 35 in good health and CMV-seropositive. The specimen sequenced was PBMCs. The chain recombines TRBV5-1 with TRBJ1-2; D is ambiguous. The CDR3 spells CASSLGSDTGLLAGTF. CDR3 nucleotides: TGCGCCAGCAGCTTGGGATCGGATACGGGGTTGCTGGCGGGCACCTTC.